A selection of T cell receptor beta chains follows, all from one sample in a study of blood T cells in healthy people across ages. Using its own MiXCR run on the 5' RACE reads, TCRdb lists one record per CDR3 protein. Among 800,000 or so distinct CDR3 sequences, roughly 25% were seen once, and the ten largest hold around 3.6%. These sequences were also reported in another study, on T cells of mothers and their children.

Sequenced: blood. The receptors here all came from a boy under 18 in good health. The CDR3 runs from the conserved cysteine through the conserved F or W. D genes are given only for firm matches. The listing skips clone size in some rows; elsewhere it reads once, few, many or a size class.

j_call: TRBJ2-2
clone_size: NA
d_call: NA
v_call: TRBV7-2
cdr3_aa: CASSLVRFGELFF
cdr3_nt: TGTGCCAGCAGCTTAGTTCGTTTCGGGGAGCTGTTTTTT

j_call: TRBJ2-5
clone_size: few
d_call: NA
v_call: TRBV6-6
cdr3_aa: CATTLGQMYQETQYF
cdr3_nt: TGTGCCACCACCCTCGGACAGATGTACCAAGAGACCCAGTACTTC

j_call: TRBJ2-5
clone_size: NA
d_call: NA
v_call: TRBV4-2
cdr3_aa: CASSQDPASAQETQYF
cdr3_nt: TGTGCCAGCAGCCAAGATCCAGCTTCGGCCCAAGAGACCCAGTACTTC

j_call: TRBJ1-3
clone_size: NA
d_call: NA
v_call: TRBV7-6
cdr3_aa: CASSPGGSNRNTIYF
cdr3_nt: TGTGCCAGCAGCCCAGGCGGGTCAAACCGGAACACCATATATTTT

j_call: TRBJ1-2
clone_size: NA
d_call: NA
v_call: TRBV25-1
cdr3_aa: CASSELESYGYTF
cdr3_nt: TGTGCCAGCAGTGAACTGGAGTCCTATGGCTACACCTTC

j_call: TRBJ1-4
clone_size: NA
d_call: NA
v_call: TRBV11-2
cdr3_aa: CASSLDGLGGEKLFF
cdr3_nt: TGTGCCAGCAGCTTAGATGGCTTGGGAGGGGAAAAACTGTTTTTT

j_call: TRBJ2-5
clone_size: once
d_call: TRBD2
v_call: TRBV28
cdr3_aa: CASRTVTSEETQYF
cdr3_nt: TGTGCCAGCAGAACAGTGACTAGCGAGGAGACCCAGTACTTC

j_call: TRBJ1-1
clone_size: few
d_call: NA
v_call: TRBV25-1
cdr3_aa: CASSPPRTLGGTEAFF
cdr3_nt: TGTGCCAGCAGTCCCCCAAGGACTCTTGGTGGCACTGAAGCTTTCTTT

j_call: TRBJ2-5
clone_size: NA
d_call: TRBD2
v_call: TRBV10-3
cdr3_aa: CAISEAGSQGTQYF
cdr3_nt: TGTGCCATCAGTGAAGCGGGATCCCAAGGGACCCAGTACTTC

j_call: TRBJ2-3
clone_size: NA
d_call: NA
v_call: TRBV12-3/TRBV12-4
cdr3_aa: CASRPLGASTQYF
cdr3_nt: TGTGCCAGCAGGCCCCTAGGGGCCAGTACGCAGTATTTT

j_call: TRBJ2-7
clone_size: few
d_call: NA
v_call: TRBV4-1
cdr3_aa: CASSQGETGATYEQYF
cdr3_nt: TGCGCCAGCAGCCAAGGTGAGACCGGAGCTACCTACGAGCAGTACTTC

j_call: TRBJ1-5
clone_size: few
d_call: TRBD1
v_call: TRBV28
cdr3_aa: CASSLSGGYQPQHF
cdr3_nt: TGTGCCAGCAGCCTTTCAGGGGGCTATCAGCCCCAGCATTTT

j_call: TRBJ1-2
clone_size: few
d_call: NA
v_call: TRBV7-9
cdr3_aa: CASSPRADDSYGYTF
cdr3_nt: TGTGCCAGCAGCCCCCGAGCGGACGACTCCTATGGCTACACCTTC

j_call: TRBJ1-1
clone_size: few
d_call: NA
v_call: TRBV5-1
cdr3_aa: CASSSGHTEAFF
cdr3_nt: TGCGCCAGCAGCTCGGGCCACACTGAAGCTTTCTTT

j_call: TRBJ1-1
clone_size: NA
d_call: NA
v_call: TRBV10-2
cdr3_aa: CASRGPNTGAEAFF
cdr3_nt: TGCGCCAGCAGGGGACCAAATACCGGGGCTGAAGCTTTCTTT

j_call: TRBJ1-1
clone_size: NA
d_call: NA
v_call: TRBV4-3
cdr3_aa: CASSQDWDLGTEAFF
cdr3_nt: TGCGCCAGCAGCCAAGATTGGGACCTAGGGACTGAAGCTTTCTTT

j_call: TRBJ1-5
clone_size: many
d_call: TRBD1
v_call: TRBV7-2
cdr3_aa: CASSQQGGNQPQHF
cdr3_nt: TGTGCCAGCAGCCAACAGGGGGGCAATCAGCCCCAGCATTTT

j_call: TRBJ2-5
clone_size: many
d_call: NA
v_call: TRBV4-1
cdr3_aa: CASSQPGTQYF
cdr3_nt: TGCGCCAGCAGCCAGCCGGGGACCCAGTACTTC

j_call: TRBJ2-1
clone_size: few
d_call: NA
v_call: TRBV7-7
cdr3_aa: CASSPGPSYNEQFF
cdr3_nt: TGTGCCAGCAGCCCCGGGCCCTCCTACAATGAGCAGTTCTTC

j_call: TRBJ2-2
clone_size: NA
d_call: TRBD1
v_call: TRBV7-7
cdr3_aa: CASSPGTESTGELFF
cdr3_nt: TGTGCTAGCAGCCCCGGGACAGAGAGCACCGGGGAGCTGTTTTTT

j_call: TRBJ2-1
clone_size: NA
d_call: TRBD2
v_call: TRBV7-9
cdr3_aa: CASSLEASGRVNEQFF
cdr3_nt: TGTGCCAGCAGCTTAGAGGCTAGCGGGAGAGTAAATGAGCAGTTCTTC

j_call: TRBJ1-1
clone_size: few
d_call: NA
v_call: TRBV29-1
cdr3_aa: CSVNRMNTEAFF
cdr3_nt: TGCAGCGTTAACAGGATGAACACTGAAGCTTTCTTT

j_call: TRBJ2-5
clone_size: few
d_call: TRBD1
v_call: TRBV20-1
cdr3_aa: CSAWTGGRETQYF
cdr3_nt: TGCAGTGCTTGGACAGGGGGGAGGGAGACCCAGTACTTC

j_call: TRBJ2-7
clone_size: NA
d_call: NA
v_call: TRBV29-1
cdr3_aa: CSVEGESYEQYF
cdr3_nt: TGCAGCGTTGAAGGGGAGTCCTACGAGCAGTACTTC

j_call: TRBJ2-7
clone_size: few
d_call: NA
v_call: TRBV18
cdr3_aa: CASSPGGASIYEQYF
cdr3_nt: TGTGCCAGCTCACCGGGAGGCGCTAGTATCTACGAGCAGTACTTC

j_call: TRBJ2-1
clone_size: NA
d_call: NA
v_call: TRBV5-8
cdr3_aa: CASSFELSHEQFF
cdr3_nt: TGTGCCAGCAGCTTCGAGCTATCCCATGAGCAGTTCTTC

j_call: TRBJ1-4
clone_size: few
d_call: NA
v_call: TRBV4-1
cdr3_aa: CASSRSSGEKLFF
cdr3_nt: TGCGCCAGCAGCCGATCGTCAGGGGAAAAACTGTTTTTT

j_call: TRBJ1-1
clone_size: NA
d_call: NA
v_call: TRBV7-9
cdr3_aa: CASSPQLGNGNTEAFF
cdr3_nt: TGTGCCAGCAGCCCGCAGCTAGGGAATGGGAACACTGAAGCTTTCTTT